This entry lists 11 T cell receptor beta chains sequenced from one sample in a study of T-cell memory formation after mild COVID-19. Each CDR3 protein is one row after TCRdb ran MiXCR on the 5' RACE reads. The table lists fewer than 250,000 distinct CDR3 sequences, about 10% of them singletons. The material sequenced was PBMCs or a T cell subset sorted from them (not recorded which). Receptors were obtained from a man younger than 35 who had mild COVID-19 (a few samples of this study predate the infection). Cell type and time point are not known.

The chain uses TRBV18 and TRBJ2-5; D not certain. This CDR3 has 13 residues. V was cut by 3 bases and J by 2 bases, with 7 bases left in between. Per germline, CDR1 KGHSH and CDR2 LQKENI. The CDR3: CASSPPPQETQYF. The DNA of the CDR3 is TGTGCCAGCTCACCTCCCCCGCAAGAGACCCAGTACTTC.

This clonotype showed up just a few times. The J gene is TRBJ1-2, the V gene TRBV5-1, with TRBD1 matching over 7 bases. Looked up from germline, CDR1 is SGHRS and CDR2 is YFSETQ. CDR3 length: 16 residues. V lost 0 bases to trimming and J lost 4 bases; unmatched junction nucleotides: 9. CDR3 in DNA: TGCGCCAGCAGCTTGGACCTCCAGGGGGTACTCTATGGCTACACCTTC. Amino acids: CASSLDLQGVLYGYTF.

In this sample, this clonotype turned up a few times. The CDR3 sequence is CASSPVQTSGANVLTF. CDR3 DNA sequence: TGTGCCAGCTCACCTGTGCAAACCTCTGGGGCCAACGTCCTGACTTTC. This chain connects TRBV18 to TRBJ2-6; D is undetermined. The V gene lost 3 bases and the J gene lost 0 bases, with 9 bases spanning the gap. CDR1 and CDR2 (germline): KGHSH, LQKENI. The CDR3 runs 16 residues.

This clonotype was observed a handful of times. The chain employs TRBV7-3 and TRBJ2-2; maybe TRBD1 (6 bases). V was pared by 7 bases and J by 2 bases, with 14 bases between. Per germline, CDR1 SGHTA and CDR2 FQGTGA. The CDR3 length is 15 residues. The CDR3 loop is CASKGWGQNTGELFF. In DNA, the CDR3 is TGTGCCAGCAAGGGATGGGGGCAAAACACCGGGGAGCTGTTTTTT.

This clonotype has a count of ten or more. CDR3 DNA sequence: TGTGCCAGCAGCTCCCAGGGGGCCCTAGGCACAGATACGCAGTATTTT. Its translation is CASSSQGALGTDTQYF. The chain couples TRBV12-3 or TRBV12-4 to TRBJ2-3; 8 bases are shared with TRBD1. V was pared by 6 bases and J by 1 base, with 9 bases of the junction left unmatched. This CDR3 is built from 16 residues.

This chain joins TRBV6-1 and TRBJ2-2, with D tentatively TRBD1 or TRBD2 (5 bases each). V was trimmed by 4 bases and J by 4 bases, leaving 16 bases between them. Per the germline V gene, CDR1 is MNHNS and CDR2 is SASEGT. This CDR3 has 16 amino acids. CDR3 in amino acids: CASSVYRGRGTGELFF. CDR3 DNA: TGTGCCAGCAGTGTTTATAGGGGCCGGGGCACCGGGGAGCTGTTTTTT.

This clonotype turned up a few times. V is TRBV7-2 and J is TRBJ1-1, with unresolved D. This CDR3 spans 13 amino acids. V shed 3 bases and J shed 13 bases, with 18 bases lying between them. CDR1 and CDR2 from the germline V gene are SGHTA and FQGNSA. The chain's CDR3 is CASSFPPHALGFF. CDR3 bases: TGTGCCAGCAGCTTCCCTCCCCATGCCCTGGGTTTCTTT.

This clonotype was counted many times. V and J are TRBV5-1 and TRBJ1-1; a weak D match, TRBD1 (6 bases). The germline CDR1 and CDR2 sequences are SGHRS and YFSETQ. Between the trimmed V and J ends, which lost 0 bases and 1 base, there was a span of 10 bases. The CDR3 is 15 residues long. This CDR3 reads CASSLVQGRNTEAFF. CDR3 sequence (DNA): TGCGCCAGCAGCTTGGTACAGGGCCGGAACACTGAAGCTTTCTTT.

In its sample, this clonotype was seen a few times. This rearrangement joins TRBV12-3 or TRBV12-4 to TRBJ1-2; unclear D gene. The CDR3 is made up of 14 amino acids. The V end lost 2 bases, the J end lost 6 bases, and 13 bases lay between the germline ends. CDR3 sequence reads: CASSLRVGSHGYTF. The CDR3 region has the DNA TGTGCCAGCAGTTTAAGGGTGGGTTCCCATGGCTACACCTTC.

This clonotype was seen a handful of times. This chain links TRBV18 with TRBJ1-5, with TRBD1 identical over 7 bases. The CDR3 sequence is 15 residues long. The junction had 3 bases not matched to a gene; V was cut back by 1 base and J by 3 bases. Germline CDR1 is KGHSH and CDR2 is LQKENI. The CDR3 protein is CASSPQGGLNQPQHF. CDR3 in DNA: TGTGCCAGCTCACCACAAGGGGGCCTCAATCAGCCCCAGCATTTT. The whole variable domain, filled in from reference TRBV18 and TRBJ1-5, reads NAGVMQNPRHLVRRRGQEARLRCSPMKGHSHVYWYRQLPEEGLKFMVYLQKENIIDESGMPKERFSAEFPKEGPSILRIQQVVRGDSAAYFCASSPQGGLNQPQHFGDGTRLSIL.

The gene calls are TRBV11-2 and TRBJ2-2, with 8 bases fitting TRBD1. V trimming: 5 bases; J trimming: 7 bases; junction bases outside the gene matches: 3. Germline assignment: CDR1 SGHAT and CDR2 FQNNGV. The CDR3 runs 13 residues. Here the CDR3 reads CASSKDRVGELFF. The CDR3 coding sequence is TGTGCCAGCAGCAAGGACAGGGTCGGGGAGCTGTTTTTT.